The rows below give T cell receptor beta chains drawn from one sample of a study of vaccination effects on CD4 cells after COVID-19. Their antigens are not known. Sequencing was performed with immunoSEQ multiplex PCR; in TCRdb, only in-frame clones are kept and a portion is missing. This table holds tens of thousands of clones, 76% found once. Sequenced here: CD4+ T cells from PBMCs cultured without peptide, sampled after COVID-19 vaccination. The receptors were gathered from a human donor who had a prior SARS-CoV-2 infection. Each CDR3 is given with its conserved first and last residue. Each record gives: V gene, D gene, J gene, clone size, CDR3 protein, CDR3 DNA. D genes are given only for firm matches. A row's size may be missing; if present it is once, few, many or a size class.

TRBV11-1	.	TRBJ2-5	few	CASSSIGILQETQYF	TGTGCCAGCAGCTCCATCGGAATACTGCAAGAGACCCAGTACTTC
TRBV5-1	TRBD1	TRBJ1-2	.	CASGDRGGYTF	TGCGCCAGCGGTGACAGGGGTGGCTACACCTTC
TRBV18	TRBD1	TRBJ1-2	few	CASSQTGVEAGYTF	TGTGCCAGCTCACAAACAGGGGTGGAGGCTGGCTACACCTTC
TRBV6-2/TRBV6-3	TRBD2	TRBJ2-1	.	CASSLLAGGYNEQFF	TGTGCCAGCAGTCTTCTAGCGGGAGGCTACAATGAGCAGTTCTTC
TRBV2	TRBD1	TRBJ1-2	.	CASSPMTGAYGYTF	TGTGCCAGCAGTCCAATGACAGGGGCCTATGGCTACACCTTC
TRBV18	.	TRBJ1-4	.	CASSPGQLGGEKLFF	TGTGCCAGCTCACCCGGACAGCTTGGGGGTGAAAAACTGTTTTTT
TRBV27	TRBD2	TRBJ2-3	.	CASSHPGLATSTDTQYF	TGTGCCAGCAGTCACCCGGGACTAGCGACTAGCACAGATACGCAGTATTTT
TRBV12-3/TRBV12-4	.	TRBJ2-7	.	CASSLAHGYEQYF	TGTGCCAGCAGTTTAGCGCACGGTTACGAGCAGTACTTC
TRBV5-1	TRBD2	TRBJ2-3	.	CASSLDGFTSGRTTTDTQYF	TGCGCCAGCAGCCTCGACGGGTTTACTAGCGGGAGGACAACCACAGATACGCAGTATTTT
TRBV5-1	TRBD1	TRBJ1-4	.	CASSTDRGREKLFF	TGCGCCAGCAGCACGGACAGGGGTAGGGAAAAACTGTTTTTT
TRBV11-2	TRBD1	TRBJ2-6	.	CASTRSGTGASGANVLTF	TGTGCCAGCACCCGATCCGGGACAGGCGCCTCTGGGGCCAACGTCCTGACTTTC
TRBV4-3	TRBD1	TRBJ2-1	once	CASSQYRGGGQFF	TGCGCCAGCAGCCAATACAGGGGTGGTGGGCAGTTCTTC
TRBV6-2/TRBV6-3	TRBD2	TRBJ2-7	.	CASSGSGGIKQYF	TGTGCCAGCAGTGGTAGCGGGGGTATCAAGCAGTACTTC
TRBV7-7	.	TRBJ2-3	.	CASSRSQGGADTQYF	TGTGCTAGCAGCCGAAGCCAGGGGGGCGCAGATACGCAGTATTTT
TRBV7-2	.	TRBJ2-7	few	CASARRGHEQYF	TGTGCCAGCGCCAGGAGGGGGCACGAGCAGTACTTC
TRBV4-1	TRBD1	TRBJ2-7	.	CASSRPGQGSYEQYF	TGCGCCAGCAGCCGACCGGGACAGGGATCCTACGAGCAGTACTTC
TRBV7-2	.	TRBJ2-7	.	CASSPSLTGSQTYEQYF	TGTGCCAGCAGCCCCTCCCTTACCGGGAGCCAGACCTACGAGCAGTACTTC
TRBV2	TRBD1	TRBJ1-2	.	CASSPDRGSGYTF	TGTGCCAGCAGTCCAGACAGGGGAAGTGGCTACACCTTC
TRBV7-6	.	TRBJ2-3	.	CASSLGGVTSTDTQYF	TGTGCCAGCAGCTTAGGAGGAGTTACTAGCACAGATACGCAGTATTTT